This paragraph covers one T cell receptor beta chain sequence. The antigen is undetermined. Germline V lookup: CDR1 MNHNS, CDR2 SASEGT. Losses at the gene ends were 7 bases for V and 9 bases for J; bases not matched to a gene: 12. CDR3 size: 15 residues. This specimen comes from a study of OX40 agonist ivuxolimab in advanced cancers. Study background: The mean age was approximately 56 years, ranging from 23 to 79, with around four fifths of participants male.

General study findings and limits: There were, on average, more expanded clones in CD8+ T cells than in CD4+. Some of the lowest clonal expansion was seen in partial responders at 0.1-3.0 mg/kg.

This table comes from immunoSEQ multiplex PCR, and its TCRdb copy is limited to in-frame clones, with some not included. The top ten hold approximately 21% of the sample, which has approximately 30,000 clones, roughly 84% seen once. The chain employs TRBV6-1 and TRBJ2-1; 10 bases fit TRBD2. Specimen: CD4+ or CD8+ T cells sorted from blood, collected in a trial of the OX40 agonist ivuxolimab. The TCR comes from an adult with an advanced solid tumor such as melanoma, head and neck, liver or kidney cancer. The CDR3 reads CASIGSGRVPLEQFF. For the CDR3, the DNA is TGTGCCAGCATTGGGAGCGGGAGGGTCCCTCTTGAGCAGTTCTTC.